The clone carrying this TCR beta chain was seen ten or more times. The antigen remains undetermined. One entry per CDR3 protein, called by TCRdb with MiXCR from the reads. The data show roughly 49,000 distinct CDR3 sequences, 20% to 25% seen once. This sample is part of a study of T cell repertoires in cytomegalovirus infection. Study-level points and caveats: The study identified carriers of CMV plus the relevant HLA from cumulative public TCR beta family frequency. What dominated the ex vivo response were HLA-C-restricted CMV-specific TCR beta clonotypes.

CDR3 size: 13 residues. The germline V and J ends were trimmed by 1 base and 4 bases, with 7 bases remaining between them. The germline V gene has CDR1 SGHAT and CDR2 FQNNGV. The chain uses TRBV11-2 and TRBJ2-5, with D unclear. The sequenced sample was PBMCs, sequenced either directly or after in vitro stimulation (not recorded which). This TCR derives from a human donor in good health (CMV status not recorded). Some clones in this sample may be carry-over from other donors' samples. The CDR3 DNA reads as TGTGCCAGCAGCTTAGGGCTTTTAGAGACCCAGTACTTC. It encodes CASSLGLLETQYF.